The clone carrying this T cell receptor (beta chain) has only one observation. Antigen specificity is unknown. The PCR was carried out with 60 Vbeta primers and 13 Jbeta primers. TCRdb's copy holds only in-frame clones and misses some; the assay was immunoSEQ multiplex PCR. The table has about 190,000 clones, roughly four fifths seen once. The CDR3 runs 13 residues. Trimming removed 6 bases at V and 2 bases at J, with 10 bases between. In germline, CDR1 is LNHDA, CDR2 SQIVND (reference sequence). This sample is drawn from a study of cytomegalovirus exposure and HLA in healthy donors. Study outcomes and limitations: Some segments of the V type, notably TRBV6-2 and TRBV6-3, were excluded as indistinguishable.

The receptor comes from a woman aged 25 to 39 in good health and CMV-seropositive. Sequenced: PBMCs. The chain links TRBV19 to TRBJ1-2; a possible D gene is TRBD1 (5 bases). The CDR3, as DNA: TGTGCCAGTAGCGACAGCTTAAACTATGGCTACACCTTC. This gives the protein CASSDSLNYGYTF.